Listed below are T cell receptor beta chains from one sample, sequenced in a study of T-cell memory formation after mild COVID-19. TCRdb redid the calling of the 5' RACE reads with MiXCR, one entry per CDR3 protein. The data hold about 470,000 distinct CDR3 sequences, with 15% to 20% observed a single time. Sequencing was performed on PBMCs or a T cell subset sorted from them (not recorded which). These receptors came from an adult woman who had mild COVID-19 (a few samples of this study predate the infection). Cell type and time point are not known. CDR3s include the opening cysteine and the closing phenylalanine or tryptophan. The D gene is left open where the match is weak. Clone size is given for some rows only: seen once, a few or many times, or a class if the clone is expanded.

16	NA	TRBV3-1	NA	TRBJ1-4	TGTGCCAGCAGCCAAGGAGGCCAGGGGTCTAATGAAAAACTGTTTTTT	CASSQGGQGSNEKLFF
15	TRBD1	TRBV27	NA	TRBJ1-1	TGTGCCAGCAGTCCGGGGACAGGGGAGATGTATGAAGCTTTCTTT	CASSPGTGEMYEAFF
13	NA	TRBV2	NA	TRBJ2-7	TGTGCCAGCAGTGTACAGGGTTCCTACGAGCAGTACTTC	CASSVQGSYEQYF
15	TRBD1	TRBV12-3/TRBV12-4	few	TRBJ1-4	TGTGCCAGCAGTCCTTGGACAGGGGGCGATGAAAAACTGTTTTTT	CASSPWTGGDEKLFF
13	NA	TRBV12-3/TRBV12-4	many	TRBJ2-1	TGTGCCAGCAGTTTTAAAGAGTCGGGTGAGCAGTTCTTC	CASSFKESGEQFF
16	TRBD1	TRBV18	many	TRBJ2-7	TGTGCCAGCTCACCGGGCGGGACAGGGGGCGTTCACGAGCAGTACTTC	CASSPGGTGGVHEQYF
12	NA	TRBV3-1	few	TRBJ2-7	TGTGCCAGCAGCCTGGTTCCTCAGGAGCAGTACTTC	CASSLVPQEQYF
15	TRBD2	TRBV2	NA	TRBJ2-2	TGTGCCAGCAGTATGCAAGCGGGAGATTTCGGGGAGCTGTTTTTT	CASSMQAGDFGELFF
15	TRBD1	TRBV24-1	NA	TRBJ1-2	TGTGCCACCAGTGCACCGGGACAGGGGGACTATGGCTACACCTTC	CATSAPGQGDYGYTF
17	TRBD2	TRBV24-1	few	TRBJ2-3	TGTGCCACCAGTGAAACTAGCGGGCTTCAGGACACAGATACGCAGTATTTT	CATSETSGLQDTDTQYF
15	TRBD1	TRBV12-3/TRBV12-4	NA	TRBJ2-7	TGTGCCAGCAGTAATTACAGGGGGATTATTTACGAGCAGTACTTC	CASSNYRGIIYEQYF
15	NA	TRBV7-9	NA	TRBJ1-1	TGTGCCAGCAGCTTAGCGGGGGGAGGGAGCACTGAAGCTTTCTTT	CASSLAGGGSTEAFF
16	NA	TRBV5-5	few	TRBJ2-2	TGTGCCAGCAGCTCTCAGGCTAATTTTAACACCGGGGAGCTGTTTTTT	CASSSQANFNTGELFF
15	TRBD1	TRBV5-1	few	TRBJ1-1	TGCGCCAGCAGCTCTCACAGGGACAGGAACACTGAAGCTTTCTTT	CASSSHRDRNTEAFF
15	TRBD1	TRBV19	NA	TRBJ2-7	TGTGCCAGTAGTATAGCCGACAGGGGCGCCTACGAGCAGTACTTC	CASSIADRGAYEQYF
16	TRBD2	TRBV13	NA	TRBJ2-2	TGTGCCAGCAGCTCACTACTAGCGGGGGGGCCCGGGGAGCTGTTTTTT	CASSSLLAGGPGELFF
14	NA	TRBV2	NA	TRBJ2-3	TGTGCCAGCAGTGACCCGAGGGGAGCAGATACGCAGTATTTT	CASSDPRGADTQYF
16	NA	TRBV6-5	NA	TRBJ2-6	TGTGCCAGCAGTCCCAACAGGGTAGATGGGGCCAACGTCCTGACTTTC	CASSPNRVDGANVLTF
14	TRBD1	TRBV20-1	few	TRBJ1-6	TGCAGTGCACGGCTCAGGGGGAGAAATTCACCCCTCCACTTT	CSARLRGRNSPLHF
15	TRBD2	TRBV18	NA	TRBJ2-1	TGTGCCAGCTCACCAAGTAGCGGGAGATTCAATGAGCAGTTCTTC	CASSPSSGRFNEQFF
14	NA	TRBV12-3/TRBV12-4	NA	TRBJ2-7	TGTGCCAGCAGTCTACAAGCAGTGGCCTACGAGCAGTACTTC	CASSLQAVAYEQYF
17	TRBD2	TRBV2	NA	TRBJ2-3	TGTGCCAGCAGTGAAGCGATTGGCGGGGGGGTGGCTGATACGCAGTATTTT	CASSEAIGGGVADTQYF
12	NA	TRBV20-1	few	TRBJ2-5	TGCAGTGCTAGGGGGCGCGCCGAGACCCAGTACTTC	CSARGRAETQYF
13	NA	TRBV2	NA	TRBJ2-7	TGTGCCAGCAGTGAATCTTTCCGGGGAGGTCAGTACTTC	CASSESFRGGQYF
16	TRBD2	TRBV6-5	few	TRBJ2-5	TGTGCCAGCAGACCAACTAGCGGGAGGGCCTGGGAGACCCAGTACTTC	CASRPTSGRAWETQYF
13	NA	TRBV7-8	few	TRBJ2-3	TGTGCCAGCCGCTCTCCCGGGGAAGATACGCAGTATTTT	CASRSPGEDTQYF
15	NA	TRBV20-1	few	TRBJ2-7	TGCAGTGCTAGAGGGTACGCGGGGGCCTCCTACGAGCAGTACTTC	CSARGYAGASYEQYF
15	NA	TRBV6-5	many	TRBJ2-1	TGTGCCAGCATAAAGGTGGCCAGGGGCTACAATGAGCAGTTCTTC	CASIKVARGYNEQFF
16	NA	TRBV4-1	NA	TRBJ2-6	TGCGCCAGCAGCCAAGGAAGGGCCTCTGGGGCCAACGTCCTGACTTTC	CASSQGRASGANVLTF
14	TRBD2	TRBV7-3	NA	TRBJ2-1	TGTGCCAGCTCTAGGGGCGGGGGTGATAATGAGCAGTTCTTC	CASSRGGGDNEQFF
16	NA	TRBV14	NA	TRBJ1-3	TGTGCCAGCAGCCAAGTGATGAGTAACTCTGGAAACACCATATATTTT	CASSQVMSNSGNTIYF
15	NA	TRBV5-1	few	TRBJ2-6	TGCGCCAGCAGTACCTACGGTTCTGGGGCCAACGTCCTGACTTTC	CASSTYGSGANVLTF
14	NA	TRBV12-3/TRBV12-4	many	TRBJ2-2	TGTGCCCTTAAGGGGGGGGTAAACACCGGGGAGCTGTTTTTT	CALKGGVNTGELFF
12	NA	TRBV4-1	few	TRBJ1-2	TGCGCCAGCAGCCAAGTAGGGATTGGCTACACCTTC	CASSQVGIGYTF
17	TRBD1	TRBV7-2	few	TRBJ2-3	TGTGCCAGCAGCTTAGTGGAGACAGGGGGTACCACAGATACGCAGTATTTT	CASSLVETGGTTDTQYF
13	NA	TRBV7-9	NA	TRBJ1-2	TGTGCCAGCTTGACGGCAGCTAACTATGGCTACACCTTC	CASLTAANYGYTF
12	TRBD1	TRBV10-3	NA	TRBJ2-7	TGTGCCACTCGGGACAGGGTCTACGAGCAGTACTTC	CATRDRVYEQYF
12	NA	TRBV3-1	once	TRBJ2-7	TGTGCCAGCAGCCACAGGGGGGCCGAGCAGTACTTC	CASSHRGAEQYF
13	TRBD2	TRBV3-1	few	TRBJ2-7	TGTGCCAGCAGCCAGCGGGAGGGAGGCGAGCAGTACTTC	CASSQREGGEQYF
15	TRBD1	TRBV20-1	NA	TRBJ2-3	TGCAGTGCTAAAGAGCAGGGGGTGGTCATCGGTACGCAGTATTTT	CSAKEQGVVIGTQYF
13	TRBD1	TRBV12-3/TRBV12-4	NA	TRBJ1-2	TGTGCCAGCAGTTCAGGGGGTCCGGATGGCTACACCTTC	CASSSGGPDGYTF
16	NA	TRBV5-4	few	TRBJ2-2	TGTGCCAGCAGCTTGGCCTCGGCCGGTCGGGTCGGGGAGCTGTTTTTT	CASSLASAGRVGELFF